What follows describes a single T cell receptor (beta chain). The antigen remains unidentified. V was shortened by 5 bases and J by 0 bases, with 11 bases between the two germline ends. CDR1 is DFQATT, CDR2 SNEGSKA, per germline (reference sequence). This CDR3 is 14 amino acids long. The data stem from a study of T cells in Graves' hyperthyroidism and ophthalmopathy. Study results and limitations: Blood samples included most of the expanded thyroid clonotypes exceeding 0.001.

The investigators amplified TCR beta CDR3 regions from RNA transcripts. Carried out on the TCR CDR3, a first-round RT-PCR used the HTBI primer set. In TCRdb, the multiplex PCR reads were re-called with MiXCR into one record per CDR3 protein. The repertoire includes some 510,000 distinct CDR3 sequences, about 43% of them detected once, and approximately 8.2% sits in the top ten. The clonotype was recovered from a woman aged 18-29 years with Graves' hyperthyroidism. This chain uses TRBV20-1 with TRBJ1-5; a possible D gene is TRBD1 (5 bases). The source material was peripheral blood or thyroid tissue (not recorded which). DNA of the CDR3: TGCAGTGCTGACAGCCGTTATAGCAATCAGCCCCAGCATTTT. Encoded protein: CSADSRYSNQPQHF.